The 29 T cell receptor beta chains given below trace back to one sample, sequenced in a study of cytomegalovirus exposure and HLA in healthy donors (dated 2017 in TCRdb). Library preparation used the immunoSEQ multiplex PCR assay. The multiplex PCR relied on a mix of 60 forward primers for TCR Vbeta segments and 13 reverse primers for TCR Jbeta segments. Sourced from immuneACCESS, this table was stored by TCRdb with only in-frame sequences that have V and J called. A share of the clones is absent; for the studies checked, an unresolved V gene accounts for under half, and the remainder has no known explanation. For this sample the table gives roughly 130,000 clones, of which 80% were detected only once. Jointly, the top ten make up 1% of the sample. Sequenced input: PBMCs. The source of these receptors is a man between 40 and 49 years old in good health and CMV-seronegative.

V and J are TRBV5-5 and TRBJ1-4, with D tentatively TRBD1 (6 bases). Per the germline V gene, CDR1 is SGHKS and CDR2 is YYEKEE (reference sequence). With 4 bases removed from V and 7 bases from J, the gap between germline ends came to 11 bases. The CDR3 contains 13 residues. The CDR3 sequence is CASSPDSFEKLFF. DNA for the CDR3: TGTGCCAGCAGCCCGGACAGTTTTGAAAAACTGTTTTTT.

This clone was observed a single time. In nucleotides, the CDR3 is TGTGCCAGCAGTTACGCCAAAGGGGAATACAATGAGCAGTTCTTC. Translating it yields CASSYAKGEYNEQFF. The J gene is TRBJ2-1, the V gene TRBV6-7, with D possibly matching TRBD1 (5 bases). TRBV6-7 is an ORF; its function is uncertain. The CDR3 runs 15 residues. V was shortened by 2 bases and J by 4 bases, with 12 bases between the two germline ends.

The rearrangement joins TRBV9 to TRBJ1-1; D not certain. V lost 4 bases and J lost 0, with 19 bases in between. Germline V gene lookup returns CDR1 SGDLS and CDR2 YYNGEE. This CDR3 contains 17 residues. Here the CDR3 reads CASSPRGHSPLNTEAFF. The CDR3 region has the DNA TGTGCCAGCAGCCCCCGAGGCCATTCCCCCTTGAACACTGAAGCTTTCTTT.

The chain joins TRBV5-1 to TRBJ1-1; D is possibly TRBD1 (6 bases). Germline V lookup: CDR1 SGHRS, CDR2 YFSETQ. The CDR3 contains 15 residues. The germline V and J ends were trimmed by 4 bases and 2 bases, with 15 bases remaining between them. For the CDR3, the DNA is TGCGCCAGCAGCCAAACCGGGACATATAACACTGAAGCTTTCTTT. Its protein product is CASSQTGTYNTEAFF.

This clone was counted a single time. The rearrangement joins TRBV6-1 to TRBJ1-5; tentative D call: TRBD1 (5 bases). The V and J ends lost 4 bases and 1 base respectively, with 14 bases between them. Germline values: CDR1 MNHNS, CDR2 SASEGT. The length of the CDR3 is 16 residues. In DNA, the CDR3 is TGTGCCAGCAGTGGAGAGCCACGGGGGAGCAATCAGCCCCAGCATTTT. This encodes CASSGEPRGSNQPQHF.

The chain links TRBV13 to TRBJ1-5, with D perhaps TRBD1 (5 bases). Per germline, CDR1 PRHDT and CDR2 FYEKMQ (reference sequence). The V gene lost 4 bases and the J gene lost 4 bases, with 8 bases spanning the gap. This CDR3 has 13 residues. The CDR3 here is CASSSYRNQPQHF. The CDR3 coding sequence is TGTGCCAGCAGCTCTTACAGGAATCAGCCCCAGCATTTT.

This clone was seen ten or more times. The chain uses TRBV5-4 and TRBJ1-3; 9 nucleotides line up with TRBD1. The CDR3 spans 17 residues. CDR1 is SGHNT, CDR2 YYREEE, per germline (reference sequence). Trimming took 9 bases from V and 0 from J; bases not matched to a gene: 13. The CDR3 protein is CATASGQGDRSGNTIYF. The CDR3 region has the DNA TGTGCCACAGCTTCGGGACAGGGTGATCGCTCTGGAAACACCATATATTTT.

Details on this clone: Other DNA sequences in the sample encode the same CDR3. The rearrangement links TRBV18 to TRBJ1-5; a weak D match, TRBD1 (6 bases). Per the germline V gene, CDR1 is KGHSH and CDR2 is LQKENI. This CDR3 spans 13 amino acids. V lost 5 bases to trimming and J lost 2 bases, with 7 bases between them. CDR3 bases: TGTGCCAGCTCAGGGGGCGGCAATCAGCCCCAGCATTTT. Translation gives CASSGGGNQPQHF.

Only one count was recorded for this clone. The CDR3 nucleotides are TGTGCCAGCAGTTACTACAGGGGGTACGAGCAGTACTTC. It codes for CASSYYRGYEQYF. The rearrangement links TRBV6-5 to TRBJ2-7; 8 nucleotides match TRBD1. Germline CDR1 MNHEY, CDR2 SVGAGI. V lost 1 base to trimming and J lost 4 bases; unmatched junction nucleotides: 0. This CDR3 spans 13 amino acids.

This clone was counted a few times. The chain uses TRBV27 and TRBJ2-7, with D possibly TRBD2 on 5 matching bases. V lost 0 bases and J lost 4, with 10 bases in between. Germline V gives CDR1 MNHEY, CDR2 SMNVEV (reference sequence). This CDR3 has 14 residues. CDR3 DNA sequence: TGTGCCAGCAGTTTATCCCCGGGCGGGTACGAGCAGTACTTC. Its translation: CASSLSPGGYEQYF.

V is TRBV28 and J is TRBJ2-7, with TRBD2 as a possible D gene (7 bases). The V gene's germline CDR1 is MDHEN and CDR2 SYDVKM. This CDR3 is built from 15 residues. Trimming pared 2 bases from V and 0 bases from J, leaving 11 bases between. The CDR3 reads CASSLGGAPSYEQYF. The CDR3, as DNA: TGTGCCAGCAGTTTAGGGGGGGCCCCCTCCTACGAGCAGTACTTC.

J is TRBJ1-2 and V is TRBV15; D unclear. Germline V gene lookup returns CDR1 LNHNV and CDR2 YYDKDF (reference sequence). This CDR3 has 13 residues. The ends were cut back, 5 bases at V and 8 bases at J, with 15 bases in the middle. Written as DNA, the CDR3 is TGTGCCACCAGCCCGCGGGCTGTTCGCGGCTACACCTTC. Encoded protein: CATSPRAVRGYTF.

This chain uses TRBV30 with TRBJ1-5; D remains unclear. V was pared by 2 bases and J by 0 bases, with 14 bases between. The CDR3 extends over 16 amino acids. Germline V gives CDR1 GTSNPN, CDR2 SVGIG (reference sequence). In nucleotides, the CDR3 is TGTGCCTGGAGTTCTAGCGGACTCTATAGCAATCAGCCCCAGCATTTT. It yields the protein CAWSSSGLYSNQPQHF.

CDR3 sequence reads: CASSKWQGASGPDLSYNEQFF. As DNA, the CDR3 is TGTGCCAGCAGTAAGTGGCAGGGTGCTAGCGGCCCTGACCTCTCCTACAATGAGCAGTTCTTC. The chain has TRBV28 and TRBJ2-1; TRBD2 matches at 7 bases. Per the germline V gene, CDR1 is MDHEN and CDR2 is SYDVKM. V trimming: 5 bases; J trimming: 0 bases; junction bases outside the gene matches: 22. The CDR3 loop spans 21 amino acids. The full variable domain, completed using reference TRBV28 and TRBJ2-1, is DVKVTQSSRYLVKRTGEKVFLECVQDMDHENMFWYRQDPGLGLRLIYFSYDVKMKEKGDIPEGYSVSREKKERFSLILESASTNQTSMYLCASSKWQGASGPDLSYNEQFFGPGTRLTVL.

V gene TRBV11-2 combines with J gene TRBJ1-3; D remains unclear. The germline V gene has CDR1 SGHAT and CDR2 FQNNGV. The CDR3 runs to 15 residues. The germline V and J ends were trimmed by 1 base and 0 bases, with 7 bases remaining between them. The CDR3 loop is CASSLGGTSGNTIYF. The CDR3 nucleotides are TGTGCCAGCAGCTTAGGCGGCACCTCTGGAAACACCATATATTTT. Supplemented by reference TRBV11-2 and TRBJ1-3, the full variable domain reads EAGVAQSPRYKIIEKRQSVAFWCNPISGHATLYWYQQILGQGPKLLIQFQNNGVVDDSQLPKDRFSAERLKGVDSTLKIQPAKLEDSAVYLCASSLGGTSGNTIYFGEGSWLTVV.

The V gene is TRBV11-2, the J gene TRBJ1-5; possibly TRBD1 for D (5 bases). Germline assignment: CDR1 SGHAT and CDR2 FQNNGV. V dropped 5 bases and J dropped 4 bases, with 12 bases sitting between them. CDR3 size: 14 residues. CDR3 nucleotides: TGTGCCAGCAGCCCCTCTTCAGGGAATCAGCCCCAGCATTTT. Amino acid sequence: CASSPSSGNQPQHF.

This clone was observed a single time. The V and J genes are TRBV6-5 and TRBJ2-3; 7 positions agree with TRBD2. This CDR3 comprises 15 residues. V lost 6 bases, J lost 2 bases, and 8 bases stayed unmatched. Germline lookup yields CDR1 MNHEY and CDR2 SVGAGI. CDR3 protein: CASRGEGRTTDTQYF. CDR3 DNA sequence: TGTGCCAGCAGGGGGGAGGGAAGGACCACAGATACGCAGTATTTT.

In this sample, this clone turned up a few times. This chain connects TRBV28 to TRBJ1-1; D is perhaps TRBD1 (5 bases). The CDR3 is made up of 14 amino acids. Per the germline V gene, CDR1 is MDHEN and CDR2 is SYDVKM. Trimming shortened V by 3 bases and J by 5 bases, and 13 bases separated the two germline ends. CDR3 in amino acids: CASSFDRFSTEAFF. The CDR3 region has the DNA TGTGCCAGCAGTTTCGACAGATTTTCAACTGAAGCTTTCTTT.

V usage is TRBV9 and J usage is TRBJ1-2, with D possibly being TRBD1 (6 bases). This CDR3 spans 15 amino acids. Germline V gene data show CDR1 as SGDLS and CDR2 as YYNGEE. V lost 4 bases and J lost 2, with 15 bases in between. The DNA of the CDR3 is TGTGCCAGCAGCCCGGGGGGCCAGGGGAACTATGGCTACACCTTC. It codes for CASSPGGQGNYGYTF.

This chain joins TRBV7-9 and TRBJ2-5; 11 bases align to TRBD1. Unmatched junction bases numbered 5, after V lost 9 bases and J lost 5 bases. This CDR3 comprises 13 residues. The germline V gene encodes CDR1 SEHNR and CDR2 FQNEAQ (reference sequence). This CDR3 reads CASGQGAWETQYF. In nucleotides, the CDR3 is TGTGCCAGTGGACAGGGGGCCTGGGAGACCCAGTACTTC.

Only a few counts were recorded for this clone. The chain recombines TRBV6-1 with TRBJ1-1; 7 bases are shared with TRBD1. The junction had 7 bases not matched to a gene; V was cut back by 2 bases and J by 4 bases. CDR1 MNHNS and CDR2 SASEGT come from the germline V gene. CDR3 length equals 15 residues. The CDR3: CASSELGRGITEAFF. CDR3 nucleotides: TGTGCCAGCAGTGAACTTGGCAGGGGGATCACTGAAGCTTTCTTT.

The J gene is TRBJ2-5, the V gene TRBV28, with D tentatively TRBD2 (6 bases). With 2 bases removed from V and 2 bases from J, the gap between germline ends came to 15 bases. Germline loops: CDR1 MDHEN, CDR2 SYDVKM. This CDR3 spans 16 amino acids. CDR3 bases: TGTGCCAGCAGTTTACTAGCGTTGAGTCTTCAAGAGACCCAGTACTTC. This encodes CASSLLALSLQETQYF.

The CDR3 coding sequence is TGCGCCAGCAGCTTGGTGGGCAGGGACACCGGGGAGCTGTTTTTT. Translated: CASSLVGRDTGELFF. The chain recombines TRBV5-1 with TRBJ2-2, with a weak D call TRBD1 (5 bases). The ends were cut back, 0 bases at V and 3 bases at J, with 9 bases in the middle. This CDR3 contains 15 residues. Germline V gene data show CDR1 as SGHRS and CDR2 as YFSETQ.

The chain links TRBV7-3 to TRBJ2-1; possibly TRBD2 for D (5 bases). Trimming removed 2 bases from V and 6 bases from J, with 14 bases in between. Per the germline V gene, CDR1 is SGHTA and CDR2 is FQGTGA. The CDR3 contains 15 residues. The CDR3 protein is CASSLQAVKSNEQFF. The CDR3, as DNA: TGTGCCAGCAGCTTACAAGCGGTTAAATCCAATGAGCAGTTCTTC.

CDR3 bases: TGTGCCAGCACCCCCCCGAGCGGGGAGCTGTTTTTT. Residues: CASTPPSGELFF. The chain employs TRBV11-3 and TRBJ2-2; the D is unclear. The CDR3 sequence is 12 residues long. Germline V lookup: CDR1 SGHNT, CDR2 YENEEA. V gave up 7 bases and J gave up 7 bases, with 10 bases separating them.

This clone was seen a few times. The rearrangement uses TRBV7-2 and TRBJ2-7; D unresolved. The V end was cut by 2 bases, the J end by 2 bases, with 13 bases between. The V gene's germline CDR1 is SGHTA and CDR2 FQGNSA. CDR3 length: 15 amino acids. The DNA for the CDR3 is TGTGCCAGCAGCTTATCGATCGACACCACCTACGAGCAGTACTTC. Its translation: CASSLSIDTTYEQYF. Full variable domain (remainder filled in from reference TRBV7-2 and TRBJ2-7): GAGVSQSPSNKVTEKGKDVELRCDPISGHTALYWYRQSLGQGLEFLIYFQGNSAPDKSGLPSDRFSAERTGGSVSTLTIQRTQQEDSAVYLCASSLSIDTTYEQYFGPGTRLTVT.

CDR3 nucleotide sequence: TGTGCCAGCAGTGCCTACAAGGAGCTATACGAGCAGTACTTC. Translating gives CASSAYKELYEQYF. The rearrangement uses TRBV28 and TRBJ2-7; D gene unclear. The CDR3 runs to 14 residues. The V gene's germline CDR1 is MDHEN and CDR2 SYDVKM. With 5 bases removed from V and 4 bases from J, the gap between germline ends came to 15 bases.

This clone was found once. V usage is TRBV18 and J usage is TRBJ2-3; 12 bases align to TRBD2. V lost 5 bases to trimming and J lost 2 bases; unmatched junction nucleotides: 5. CDR3 length: 16 residues. Germline CDR1 KGHSH, CDR2 LQKENI. The CDR3 loop reads CASSVLAGGHTDTQYF. In nucleotides, the CDR3 is TGTGCCAGCTCAGTCCTAGCGGGGGGGCACACAGATACGCAGTATTTT.

The chain carries TRBV4-2 and TRBJ2-2; 7 bases align to TRBD2. There are 16 residues in the CDR3. Germline V gives CDR1 LGHNA, CDR2 YNFKEQ. V shed 0 bases and J 6 bases; nucleotides not matched to a gene: 7. The CDR3 sequence: CASSQEAGRDAGELFF. The CDR3 DNA reads as TGTGCCAGCAGCCAAGAGGCAGGGAGGGATGCCGGGGAGCTGTTTTTT.